This TCR beta chain derives from a study of blood T cell repertoires in COVID-19. Study-level background: The cDNA or gDNA used as material had been derived from T cells, B-cell-depleted T cells, or PBMCs.

Profiling relied on immunoSEQ multiplex PCR, and the TCRdb table lists in-frame clones only, not all of them. Among more than 120,000 clones listed, about 90% were seen once. V lost 1 base, J lost 1 base, and 0 bases stayed unmatched. This CDR3 comprises 15 residues. The germline gives CDR1 LGHNA, CDR2 YNFKEQ. The chain combines TRBV4-2 with TRBJ2-3, with 9 bases matching TRBD1. The specimen was peripheral blood. The TCR comes from a man between 50 and 59 years old who had recovered from COVID-19. CDR3 protein: CASSQGTGGTDTQYF. In nucleotides, the CDR3 is TGTGCCAGCAGCCAAGGGACAGGGGGCACAGATACGCAGTATTTT.